This entry lists 19 T cell receptor beta chains sequenced from one sample in a study of T cells in Graves' hyperthyroidism and ophthalmopathy. Amplified regions were TCR beta CDR3 sequences from RNA transcripts. In the first-round RT-PCR of the TCR CDR3, the HTBI primer set was used. TCRdb ran MiXCR on the multiplex PCR reads and lists one entry per CDR3 protein. Altogether some 320,000 distinct CDR3 sequences are present, approximately 15% being singletons, with the ten largest covering roughly 35%. The sample was blood. All receptors come from a woman aged 40 to 50 with Graves' ophthalmopathy.

Comment on this clonotype: It may be a read error: a sequence one base away is much more abundant. The chain uses TRBV20-1 and TRBJ2-3; 7 nucleotides line up with TRBD1. The V gene's germline CDR1 is DFQATT and CDR2 SNEGSKA (reference sequence). The junction had 5 bases not matched to a gene; V was cut back by 5 bases and J by 3 bases. CDR3 length: 13 amino acids. The CDR3 region is CSAFEGATDTQYF. Written as DNA, the CDR3 is TGCAGTGCTTTCGAGGGGGCGACAGATACGCAGTATTTT.

In this sample, this clonotype turned up many times. The chain is built from TRBV19 and TRBJ2-5; D not certain. The germline V gene encodes CDR1 LNHDA and CDR2 SQIVND (reference sequence). Trimming shortened V by 5 bases and J by 5 bases, and 15 bases separated the two germline ends. This CDR3 comprises 14 residues. This CDR3 is CASSLTGRAETQYF. The CDR3 DNA follows: TGTGCCAGTAGTTTGACGGGTCGAGCGGAGACCCAGTACTTC. Full variable domain (rest looked up from reference TRBV19 and TRBJ2-5): DGGITQSPKYLFRKEGQNVTLSCEQNLNHDAMYWYRQDPGQGLRLIYYSQIVNDFQKGDIAEGYSVSREKKESFPLTVTSAQKNPTAFYLCASSLTGRAETQYFGPGTRLLVL.

This clonotype occurred many times. The rearrangement links TRBV7-9 to TRBJ2-7; D call uncertain. CDR1 is SEHNR, CDR2 FQNEAQ, per germline (reference sequence). V lost 4 bases, J lost 6 bases, and 7 bases lay in between. This CDR3 region has 11 residues. The CDR3 region has the DNA TGTGCCAGCAGCTCCGGCCCCGAGCAGTACTTC. Translated: CASSSGPEQYF.

This clonotype was seen a handful of times. This could be a read error, since a much larger clone is one nucleotide away. The chain recombines TRBV3-1 with TRBJ1-4, with D maybe TRBD1 (6 bases). Germline CDR1 and CDR2: LGHDT and YNNKEL (reference sequence). This CDR3 has 15 amino acids. CDR3 loop: CASSGETSTNKKLFF. CDR3 bases: TGTGCCAGCTCAGGGGAGACCTCAACTAATAAAAAACTGTTTTTT.

V is TRBV2 and J is TRBJ1-6, with D unclear. The V end lost 2 bases, the J end lost 9 bases, and 14 bases lay between the germline ends. Germline V gene lookup returns CDR1 SNHLY and CDR2 FYNNEI. CDR3 size: 15 residues. CDR3 residues: CASSELGYGSSPLHF. The CDR3 region has the DNA TGTGCCAGCAGTGAATTAGGCTACGGGTCTTCACCCCTCCACTTT.

This clonotype has just a few counts. The chain carries TRBV27 and TRBJ1-1; weak D call: TRBD1 (5 bases). V gave up 0 bases and J gave up 8 bases, with 10 bases separating them. The CDR3 has 13 amino acids. Germline V gene data show CDR1 as MNHEY and CDR2 as SMNVEV (reference sequence). This CDR3 reads CASSLSEGLEAFF. CDR3 sequence (DNA): TGTGCCAGCAGTTTATCCGAGGGGTTGGAAGCTTTCTTT.

The chain recombines TRBV2 with TRBJ2-7; TRBD1 matches at 10 bases. J was trimmed by 5 bases and V by 6 bases; bases with no gene match: 7. Germline lookup yields CDR1 SNHLY and CDR2 FYNNEI. CDR3 length: 14 residues. CDR3 sequence (DNA): TGTGCCAGCAGGCGGGGACAGGGGCTTCACGAGCAGTACTTC. This encodes CASRRGQGLHEQYF.

The chain employs TRBV18 and TRBJ2-2, with unresolved D. Trimming took 5 bases from V and 1 from J, leaving 5 bases between them. This CDR3 has 13 amino acids. CDR1 is KGHSH and CDR2 is LQKENI in the germline V gene. The CDR3 here is CASSAQNTGELFF. CDR3 sequence (DNA): TGTGCCAGCTCAGCACAGAACACCGGGGAGCTGTTTTTT.

This clonotype occurred many times. V is TRBV11-2 and J is TRBJ2-3; D is perhaps TRBD1 or TRBD2 (5 bases each). The CDR3 contains 14 residues. Germline assignment: CDR1 SGHAT and CDR2 FQNNGV. Trimming removed 4 bases at V and 11 bases at J, with 19 bases between. The CDR3 DNA reads TGTGCCAGCAGCTCAAAACTAGGGGTAGAGGGGCAGTATTTT. This sequence encodes CASSSKLGVEGQYF.

In this sample, this clonotype turned up many times. The chain combines TRBV27 with TRBJ2-3; D is tentatively TRBD1 or TRBD2 (5 bases each). With 10 bases removed from V and 0 bases from J, the gap between germline ends came to 17 bases. Germline V lookup: CDR1 MNHEY, CDR2 SMNVEV (reference sequence). The CDR3 has 15 amino acids. Here the CDR3 reads CATAGTRSSTDTQYF. The CDR3 region has the DNA TGTGCCACCGCCGGGACGCGGAGTAGCACAGATACGCAGTATTTT.

This clonotype was picked up many times. V and J are TRBV12-3 or TRBV12-4 and TRBJ2-1; 12 bases are shared with TRBD2. The CDR3 is made up of 22 amino acids. The V gene end was trimmed by 5 bases and the J gene end by 6 bases; junction bases not matched to a gene: 26. The CDR3 DNA sequence: TGTGCCAGCAGTCCGGGACAGCGGGCTAGCGGGAGGGCCAAGTCATATTCCAATGAGCAGTTCTTC. It encodes CASSPGQRASGRAKSYSNEQFF.

This clonotype appeared many times. This chain links TRBV11-2 with TRBJ1-6; D unclear. The CDR3 runs to 15 residues. CDR1 SGHAT and CDR2 FQNNGV come from the germline V gene. V lost 1 base and J 7 bases, leaving 11 bases between the germline ends. CDR3 in amino acids: CASSLGQAVNSPLHF. The CDR3 coding sequence is TGTGCCAGCAGCTTAGGGCAGGCCGTGAATTCACCCCTCCACTTT. The full variable domain, completed using reference TRBV11-2 and TRBJ1-6, is EAGVAQSPRYKIIEKRQSVAFWCNPISGHATLYWYQQILGQGPKLLIQFQNNGVVDDSQLPKDRFSAERLKGVDSTLKIQPAKLEDSAVYLCASSLGQAVNSPLHFGNGTRLTVT.

This clonotype has only a few counts. V and J are TRBV13 and TRBJ1-3; the D is unclear. Germline V CDR1 and CDR2: PRHDT, FYEKMQ (reference sequence). The V gene lost 3 bases and the J gene lost 0 bases, with 9 bases spanning the gap. This CDR3 comprises 15 residues. In DNA form, the CDR3 reads TGTGCCAGCAGCTTCGAGCAGACCTCTGGAAACACCATATATTTT. It codes for CASSFEQTSGNTIYF.

At least ten counts were recorded for this clonotype. V usage is TRBV6-2 or TRBV6-3 and J usage is TRBJ2-5; the D is unclear. This CDR3 has 12 amino acids. Trimming cost V 2 bases and J 5 bases, with 6 bases left between them. CDR1 is MNHEY, CDR2 SVGEGT, per germline. The CDR3 reads CASSYGRETQYF. In DNA, the CDR3 is TGTGCCAGCAGTTACGGACGGGAGACCCAGTACTTC.

This clonotype was seen at least ten times. An end of the junction differs from the germline gene, which may be a read error. The V call is TRBV6-5, the J call TRBJ2-1; D unclear. The CDR3 is made up of 15 amino acids. Germline V gives CDR1 MNHEY, CDR2 SVGAGI. CDR3 in amino acids: CASSYGVVIDNEQFF. The CDR3 DNA is TGTGCCAGCAGTTACGGGGTGGTGATAGACAATGAACAGTTCTTC.

V usage is TRBV19 and J usage is TRBJ1-2; D is perhaps TRBD1 (6 bases). This CDR3 has 15 residues. V was clipped by 4 bases and J by 4 bases, with 16 bases between them. The germline CDR1 and CDR2 sequences are LNHDA and SQIVND (reference sequence). CDR3 bases: TGTGCCAGTAGTACCCGGGACACCGAAATCTATGGCTACACCTTC. Translation gives CASSTRDTEIYGYTF.

The chain has TRBV11-2 and TRBJ2-5, with 11 bases fitting TRBD1. Losses at the gene ends were 4 bases for V and 5 bases for J; bases not matched to a gene: 6. This CDR3 comprises 15 residues. Looked up from germline, CDR1 is SGHAT and CDR2 is FQNNGV. The chain's CDR3 is CASSSDRGLGETQYF. The CDR3 coding sequence is TGTGCCAGCAGCTCGGACAGGGGGCTTGGGGAGACCCAGTACTTC.

The J gene is TRBJ2-7, the V gene TRBV3-1, with 11 bases matching TRBD1. CDR3 length: 16 residues. From germline, CDR1 is LGHDT and CDR2 YNNKEL (reference sequence). V lost 1 base to trimming and J lost 7 bases; unmatched junction nucleotides: 9. DNA for the CDR3: TGTGCCAGCAGCCAAGGCCCGGGACAGGGGGGCAGGGAGCAGTACTTC. The encoded protein is CASSQGPGQGGREQYF.

This clonotype was seen ten or more times. The V gene is TRBV13, the J gene TRBJ2-5, with 7 bases that match TRBD2. Germline V gene data show CDR1 as PRHDT and CDR2 as FYEKMQ (reference sequence). Trimming cost V 5 bases and J 1 base; bases outside gene matches: 10. There are 16 residues in the CDR3. CDR3 protein: CASSLVAGETQETQYF. CDR3 nucleotide sequence: TGTGCCAGCAGCCTGGTGGCGGGGGAGACCCAAGAGACCCAGTACTTC.